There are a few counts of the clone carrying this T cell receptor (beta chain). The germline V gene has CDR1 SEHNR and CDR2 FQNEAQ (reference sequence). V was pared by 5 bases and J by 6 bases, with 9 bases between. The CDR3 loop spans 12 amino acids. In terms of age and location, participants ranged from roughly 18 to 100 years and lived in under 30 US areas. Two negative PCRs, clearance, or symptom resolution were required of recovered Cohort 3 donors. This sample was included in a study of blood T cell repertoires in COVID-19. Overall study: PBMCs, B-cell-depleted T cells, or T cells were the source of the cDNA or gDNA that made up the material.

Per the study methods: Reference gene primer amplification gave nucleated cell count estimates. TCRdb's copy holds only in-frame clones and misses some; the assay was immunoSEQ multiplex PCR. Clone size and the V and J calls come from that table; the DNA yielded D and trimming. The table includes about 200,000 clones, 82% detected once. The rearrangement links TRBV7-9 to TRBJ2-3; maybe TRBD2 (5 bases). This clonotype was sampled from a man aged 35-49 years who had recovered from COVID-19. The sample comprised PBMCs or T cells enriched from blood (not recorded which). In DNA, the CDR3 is TGTGCCAGCAGCGACTGGAGGGATACGCAGTATTTT. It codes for CASSDWRDTQYF.